The T cell receptor beta chain described here comes from a study of human T cells and chemical hapten exposure. Study as a whole: 2% DPC was applied to around 2 cm by around 2 cm of upper inner arm skin for sensitization. The patients, most of them female, presented with alopecia areata, totalis or universalis.

How the authors handled the data: Sequenced samples showed a median of approximately 100,000 TCRs each, with counts running from roughly 23,000 to 700,000. TCRdb called the RACE reads again in MiXCR, with one record for every CDR3 protein. The V and J calls were not made by the authors but by TCRdb's processing. The sample lists around 120,000 distinct CDR3 sequences, about 14% occurring once. Regarding time point: pre-sensitization, week 0. Regarding treatment: therapeutic diphenylcyclopropenone sensitization with weekly scalp DPC. The CDR3 runs 16 residues. With 0 bases removed from V and 0 bases from J, the gap between germline ends came to 13 bases. Germline V lookup: CDR1 SGDLS, CDR2 YYNGEE.

Sequenced here: whole blood, sampled in connection with sensitization to the hapten diphenylcyclopropenone (DPC). The gene calls are TRBV9 and TRBJ2-7; TRBD1 might be the D (5 bases). This receptor was taken from a woman between 18 and 29 years old with alopecia areata. Some clones in this sample may be carry-over from other donors' samples. The CDR3 protein is CASSVDAGIASYEQYF. The CDR3 DNA follows: TGTGCCAGCAGCGTAGATGCAGGGATAGCCTCCTACGAGCAGTACTTC.